The rows below give T cell receptor beta chains drawn from one sample of a study of T cells expressing NK-cell markers. TCRdb reprocessed the 5' RACE reads; each CDR3 protein has one entry and no DNA is given. Found here are about 460,000 distinct CDR3 sequences; the top ten clones hold over 1.1%. Sequences were obtained from blood T cells: a sorted CD56 or NKG2C T cell subset, CD4+ or CD8+ T cells, or bulk PBMC T cells (not recorded which). All receptors come from a woman between 45 and 65 years old in good health. Both conserved end residues are part of each CDR3.

v_gene: TRBV14
len: 15
j_gene: TRBJ1-6
CDR3aa: CASSQGGVGNSPLHF

v_gene: TRBV19
len: 15
j_gene: TRBJ2-7
CDR3aa: CASSIRRGMGYEQYF

v_gene: TRBV29-1
len: 14
j_gene: TRBJ2-1
CDR3aa: CSTSGTGDPNEKFF

v_gene: TRBV6-6
len: 17
j_gene: TRBJ2-2
CDR3aa: CASRPLHGAPNTGELFF

v_gene: TRBV5-1
len: 17
j_gene: TRBJ2-1
CDR3aa: CASSLAIGSSSYNEQFF

v_gene: TRBV9
len: 15
j_gene: TRBJ2-1
CDR3aa: CASSTRQGAYNEQFF

v_gene: TRBV10-1
len: 16
j_gene: TRBJ2-5
CDR3aa: CASSESLGGDEETQYF

v_gene: TRBV11-2
len: 14
j_gene: TRBJ1-1
CDR3aa: CASSPQYGGTEAFF

v_gene: TRBV5-1
len: 12
j_gene: TRBJ2-5
CDR3aa: CASQDFQETQYF

v_gene: TRBV15
len: 19
j_gene: TRBJ2-1
CDR3aa: CATSKTSGSVRRSYNEQFF

v_gene: TRBV20-1
len: 13
j_gene: TRBJ2-7
CDR3aa: CSAAQAGTYEQYF

v_gene: TRBV5-1
len: 16
j_gene: TRBJ2-1
CDR3aa: CASSLEPSAGNNEQFF

v_gene: TRBV11-2
len: 16
j_gene: TRBJ2-2
CDR3aa: CASIKGPSLGAGELFF

v_gene: TRBV27
len: 14
j_gene: TRBJ2-7
CDR3aa: CASGSRLAGYEQYF

v_gene: TRBV20-1
len: 13
j_gene: TRBJ1-2
CDR3aa: CSARENRGVGYTF

v_gene: TRBV20-1
len: 18
j_gene: TRBJ2-1
CDR3aa: CSARAHGLAGGAYNEQFF

v_gene: TRBV3-1
len: 15
j_gene: TRBJ2-3
CDR3aa: CASSLRSGATDTQYF

v_gene: TRBV12-3/TRBV12-4
len: 14
j_gene: TRBJ1-1
CDR3aa: CASTPRRGGTEAFF

v_gene: TRBV9
len: 14
j_gene: TRBJ2-3
CDR3aa: CASSGRGGTDTQYF

v_gene: TRBV29-1
len: 12
j_gene: TRBJ2-1
CDR3aa: CSVDKLGAEQFF

v_gene: TRBV14
len: 15
j_gene: TRBJ2-1
CDR3aa: CASSQERGGTDEQFF

v_gene: TRBV24-1
len: 16
j_gene: TRBJ2-3
CDR3aa: CATSDLRAETGDTQYF

v_gene: TRBV19
len: 14
j_gene: TRBJ1-2
CDR3aa: CASSNTGTGGQGTF

v_gene: TRBV6-5
len: 17
j_gene: TRBJ1-2
CDR3aa: CASSYQGGQWNFYGYTF

v_gene: TRBV19
len: 14
j_gene: TRBJ2-1
CDR3aa: CASSTSGTHNEQFF

v_gene: TRBV24-1
len: 17
j_gene: TRBJ2-3
CDR3aa: CATSEGTASMSRLTQYF

v_gene: TRBV25-1
len: 13
j_gene: TRBJ2-2
CDR3aa: CASSPRAPGELFF

v_gene: TRBV20-1
len: 15
j_gene: TRBJ1-1
CDR3aa: CSARARSGGNTEAFF

v_gene: TRBV20-1
len: 15
j_gene: TRBJ1-2
CDR3aa: CSPVGGRENDYGYTF

v_gene: TRBV5-6
len: 17
j_gene: TRBJ1-3
CDR3aa: CASSLLAERGPGNTIYF

v_gene: TRBV24-1
len: 18
j_gene: TRBJ2-1
CDR3aa: CATSDFQTGTSLVDEQFF

v_gene: TRBV15
len: 14
j_gene: TRBJ2-7
CDR3aa: CATSRSGQGDEQYF

v_gene: TRBV9
len: 16
j_gene: TRBJ2-5
CDR3aa: CASSVSGEDFRETQYF

v_gene: TRBV4-2
len: 19
j_gene: TRBJ1-6
CDR3aa: CASSQDGYRDREYNSPLHF

v_gene: TRBV4-2
len: 14
j_gene: TRBJ2-1
CDR3aa: CASSQEPHRGEQFF

v_gene: TRBV29-1
len: 14
j_gene: TRBJ2-3
CDR3aa: CSVVGNRVTDTQYF

v_gene: TRBV6-1
len: 16
j_gene: TRBJ2-3
CDR3aa: CASRVLAGGTPDTQYF

v_gene: TRBV10-3
len: 16
j_gene: TRBJ2-5
CDR3aa: CAITLGPKPHQETQYF

v_gene: TRBV29-1
len: 12
j_gene: TRBJ2-2
CDR3aa: CSVAAKTGELFF

v_gene: TRBV27
len: 16
j_gene: TRBJ1-3
CDR3aa: CASSLGPISSGNTIYF

v_gene: TRBV3-1
len: 15
j_gene: TRBJ1-5
CDR3aa: CASSPSALRGQPQHF

v_gene: TRBV12-3/TRBV12-4
len: 16
j_gene: TRBJ1-5
CDR3aa: CASSSPTGGSNQPQHF

v_gene: TRBV5-1
len: 14
j_gene: TRBJ2-1
CDR3aa: CASSLRTAHNEQFF

v_gene: TRBV5-5
len: 16
j_gene: TRBJ2-3
CDR3aa: CASRPTVTSSTDTQYF

v_gene: TRBV20-1
len: 15
j_gene: TRBJ2-2
CDR3aa: CSARDGTGSIGELFF

v_gene: TRBV3-1
len: 14
j_gene: TRBJ1-3
CDR3aa: CASSPDRAGNTIYF

v_gene: TRBV10-1
len: 14
j_gene: TRBJ2-7
CDR3aa: CASSVSGSIDEQYF